This TCR beta chain was observed in a study of human T cells and chemical hapten exposure (TCRdb year 2021). Looking at the study overall: For sensitization, 2% DPC in acetone was applied to a 2 cm by 2 cm area of upper inner arm skin. Blood samples were taken from patients before sensitization (week 0) and then at 2, 6 and about 24 weeks after DPC sensitization. Patch testing was done on the upper back using Finn chambers containing 0.01% DPC, and results were scored after 6 days according to International Contact Dermatitis Research Group standards. The libraries were sequenced as a pool, and the TCR yield per sample differed mostly because of small variations in library volumes within the pool. In alopecia patients, the study followed how the peripheral blood TCR repertoire changed in vivo over primary and secondary sensitization to diphenylcyclopropenone (DPC), a hapten. Some 29 alopecia patients gave blood for TCR sequencing at one to four time points (pre-sensitization, 2, 6 and 24 weeks). Throughout the study period of roughly five months, patients also received therapeutic DPC doses to the scalp every week. The patient cohort, mostly female, included alopecia areata with under or over 50% scalp involvement, alopecia totalis and alopecia universalis. General findings and caveats noted by the study authors: The number of TCRs above 1 in 1000 frequency did not change with DPC sensitization; there was no evidence of global repertoire structure alterations. Expanded TCRs formed significantly more large CDR3 similarity clusters than pre-sensitization or healthy control sets, consistent with antigen-driven responses. Alopecia, a presumed autoimmune disease, was present in all patients, so the immune response of the patients might differ from that of healthy individuals. After repeated subsampling, changes were observed in the strength of the expansion versus patch-test correlation and in the threshold at which the correlation became significant. A positive correlation was found between the number of PT1 expanded TCRs and patch test score, with significance reached at thresholds 8, 16 and 32 but not 4.

What the time point label conveys for this sample: patch test 2, 6 weeks after DPC sensitization. This specimen's treatment or condition label, per the study, means: therapeutic diphenylcyclopropenone sensitization with weekly scalp DPC. At each patch-test visit, blood was drawn before the patch test was applied. Patients were eligible if aged 18 to 70, diagnosed with alopecia and judged suitable for DPC therapy, and pregnant patients were excluded. Unfractionated whole blood was collected in Tempus Blood RNA tubes, and total RNA was extracted from that blood. The CDR3 numbers 15 residues from cysteine through phenylalanine. Of all the DNA, just the CDR3 is kept, 45 bases in frame from base 1. Based on the germline V gene, the CDR1 and CDR2 sequences are MNHEY and SVGAGI. Trimmed from V: 0 bases; trimmed from J: 4 bases; junction bases lacking a gene match: 1. For this clonotype: Its antigen is unknown. The sample holds no much larger clone one base away, and base qualities are not on file.

The library came from RACE. Instrument used: NextSeq 500. During library preparation, unique molecular identifiers were attached to individual cDNA molecules so that TCRs could be counted in a quantitative, reproducible way. From each blood RNA sample, both TCR alpha and TCR beta chains were sequenced. For the original study's pipeline: A median of approximately 100,000 TCRs per sample was observed, with a range of roughly 20,000 to 750,000. V, J and CDR3 annotation of the TCR reads was performed with the Decombinator software suite. To make PS versus PT1 abundance plots, every sample was subsampled to the same number of TCRs (28,000). Expanded TCRs were defined as absent before sensitization and observed at least eight times at the 2-week time point. TCRdb redid the processing of the public reads, applying fastp at Q25 and MiXCR, and retained in-frame beta chains. Each CDR3 protein gets just one entry, which takes the most common genes and DNA from the rows behind it. These V and J calls originate from TCRdb's pipeline instead of the authors' own analysis. The sample contains some 57,000 distinct CDR3 sequences, about a tenth of them found a single time. The ten largest clones represent 1.5% to 2% of the sample.

The chain is assembled from TRBV6-5 and TRBJ1-1; 11 nucleotides in the junction match TRBD1. The clonotype comes from a woman aged 45-59 years with alopecia areata. Some clones in this sample may be carry-over from other donors' samples. Material: whole blood, obtained in connection with sensitization to the hapten diphenylcyclopropenone (DPC). CDR3 protein: CASSYSGTGGTEAFF. The DNA sequence follows: TGTGCCAGCAGTTACTCTGGGACAGGGGGCACTGAAGCTTTCTTT.